These T cell receptor beta chains were read from a single sample in a study of OX40 agonist ivuxolimab in advanced cancers. Clones were read by immunoSEQ multiplex PCR, and TCRdb kept only the in-frame ones, dropping some. The table has some 49,000 clones, 60% to 80% seen once; the top ten hold approximately 8%. The material was CD4+ or CD8+ T cells sorted from blood, obtained in a trial of the OX40 agonist ivuxolimab. Receptor source: an adult with an advanced solid tumor such as melanoma, head and neck, liver or kidney cancer. CDR3s include the opening cysteine and the closing phenylalanine or tryptophan. A D gene is named only where the DNA matches it firmly.

d_call	v_call	j_call	cdr3_aa
.	TRBV19	TRBJ2-1	CASSHGPPEQFF
.	TRBV6-6	TRBJ2-3	CASSYLSDTQYF
.	TRBV7-6	TRBJ2-5	CASKTRGDETQYF
.	TRBV5-5	TRBJ1-5	CASSPGGGAGQPQHF
TRBD2	TRBV19	TRBJ2-2	CARLAGNTGELFF
TRBD2	TRBV19	TRBJ2-3	CASIRAGGPTDTQYF
.	TRBV5-8	TRBJ2-1	CASSSGSGPYNEQFF
.	TRBV7-6	TRBJ2-5	CASSLVWEETQYF
.	TRBV5-1	TRBJ2-1	CASRGGMERSTWNEQFF
TRBD2	TRBV5-1	TRBJ2-5	CASSPGGPATQYF
.	TRBV6-1	TRBJ2-7	CASSGVERVYSYEQYF
.	TRBV6-1	TRBJ2-7	CASTDLGRNYEQYF
.	TRBV10-2	TRBJ1-2	CASSDRSYGYTF
.	TRBV20-1	TRBJ1-2	CSATDSYGYTF
.	TRBV4-1	TRBJ2-4	CASSQGPVLGGKNIQYF
TRBD2	TRBV15	TRBJ2-5	CATSRELAPQETQYF
.	TRBV5-4	TRBJ2-1	CASALGREGDNEQFF
TRBD2	TRBV5-4	.	CASSLLAGAYEQYF
.	TRBV5-8	TRBJ1-2	CASSQERSGAYGYTF
TRBD2	TRBV15	TRBJ2-7	CATSRDWGGQYEQYF
.	TRBV7-2	TRBJ2-7	CASSFQRGKEVEQYF
.	TRBV5-1	TRBJ1-1	CASSSGGGGTEAFF
TRBD2	TRBV5-6	TRBJ2-4	CASSSLAGLAKNIQYF
.	TRBV7-7	TRBJ2-3	CASSADPTADTQYF
TRBD1	TRBV2	TRBJ2-5	CASWGDRRETQYF
.	TRBV5-4	TRBJ1-1	CASSLGGARSTEAFF
.	TRBV6-5	TRBJ2-1	CASSYYPGAEQFF
.	TRBV30	TRBJ1-3	CAWSVSGRNTIYF
.	TRBV6-5	TRBJ1-5	CASRSDSYQPQHF
TRBD1	TRBV2	TRBJ1-2	CASRFGGTDYGYTF
.	TRBV25-1	TRBJ2-3	CASRIGARDTQYF
TRBD1	TRBV5-4	TRBJ1-2	CASSLWVTGEGYTF
.	TRBV5-1	TRBJ2-5	CASSLPSPTGEQYF
.	TRBV4-3	TRBJ2-1	CASSQEVGNEQFF
.	TRBV7-2	TRBJ2-1	CASSPPGWTDNEQFF
.	TRBV5-1	TRBJ2-5	CASSLEVVPAYF